This is a list of T cell receptor beta chains from one sample in a study of spatial heterogeneity in lung cancer. TCRdb independently ran MiXCR on the 5' RACE reads; one entry per CDR3 protein. In the table there are around 10,000 distinct CDR3 sequences, around 5.1% of which are singletons. The starting material was lung tumor tissue, obtained at surgery. The receptors originated from a female donor with early-stage non-small cell lung cancer. The CDR3 runs from the conserved cysteine through the conserved F or W. D genes are given only for firm matches. Clone size is given for some rows only: seen once, a few or many times, or a class if the clone is expanded.

d_call j_call clone_size v_call cdr3_nt cdr3_aa
TRBD1 TRBJ1-5 many TRBV4-1 TGCGCCAGCAGCCACTTGGGACAGGGTAGAGTTTTGACCCAGCATTTT CASSHLGQGRVLTQHF
NA TRBJ2-1 many TRBV7-2 TGTGCCAGCAGCTTAGTGGGTAGCGGCTACAATGAGCAGTTCTTC CASSLVGSGYNEQFF
TRBD1 TRBJ2-7 many TRBV2 TGTGCCAGCAGTGTGCAGGGACAGGGGGCGCGGGAGCAGTACTTC CASSVQGQGAREQYF
NA TRBJ2-1 NA TRBV7-3 TGTGCCAGCAGCTTAAGACTCCTAGGAGGTGAGCAGTTCTTC CASSLRLLGGEQFF
TRBD2 TRBJ2-7 many TRBV5-6 TGTGCCAGCAGCTCGGGGGGTAAGCAGTACTTC CASSSGGKQYF
NA TRBJ1-1 medium-sized TRBV4-2 TGTGCCAGCAGCCCAACCGTCGGACTGGAAGCTTTCTTT CASSPTVGLEAFF
NA TRBJ1-6 NA TRBV7-2 TGTGCCAGCAGCTCAGGGAACTATTCACCCCTCCACTTT CASSSGNYSPLHF
TRBD1 TRBJ2-4 many TRBV19 TGTGCCAGTAGTATAGGCGGGACAGGGAGAAACATTCAGTACTTC CASSIGGTGRNIQYF
NA TRBJ2-3 many TRBV12-3/TRBV12-4 TGTGCCAGCAGTTCACGGAGGGGAGAGCTTCATGGAGATACGCAGTATTTT CASSSRRGELHGDTQYF
TRBD2 TRBJ2-5 many TRBV5-1 TGCGCCAGCAGCTTGTCGCTAGCGGCTCAAGAGACCCAGTACTTC CASSLSLAAQETQYF
NA TRBJ2-5 many TRBV12-3/TRBV12-4 TGTGCCAGCAGTGGCGATGGCCAAGAGACCCAGTACTTC CASSGDGQETQYF
TRBD1 TRBJ2-7 many TRBV12-3/TRBV12-4 TGTGCCAGCAGTTTACGTACAGGGGGAAATCGGGCCTACGAGCAGTACTTC CASSLRTGGNRAYEQYF
TRBD1 TRBJ1-2 many TRBV23-1 TGCGCCAGCAGTCGGGACAGGGAAGGGGGCTACACCTTC CASSRDREGGYTF
NA TRBJ1-1 many TRBV29-1 TGCAGCGAAGACAAGGGGACTTTCTTT CSEDKGTFF
NA TRBJ1-5 NA TRBV7-2 TGTGCCAGCAGCCGTTCGGACGGAAGCAATCAGCCCCAGCATTTT CASSRSDGSNQPQHF
NA TRBJ1-6 many TRBV6-5 TGTGCCAGCAGATTCACAGTTGTCCCCAATTCACCCCTCCACTTT CASRFTVVPNSPLHF
NA TRBJ2-6 many TRBV6-1 TGTGCCAGCAGTGAATTGAGGGACATCTCTGGGGCCAACGTCCTGACTTTC CASSELRDISGANVLTF
TRBD1 TRBJ2-7 many TRBV18 TGTGCCAGCTCACCGGTCGCAGGGGGCGAGCAGTACTTC CASSPVAGGEQYF
NA TRBJ2-7 medium-sized TRBV10-3 TGTGCCATCAGTGGGGACAAAGACGAGCAGTACTTC CAISGDKDEQYF
TRBD2 TRBJ2-2 few TRBV4-2 TGTGCCAGCAGCCAAGATGGGACTAGCACCGGGGAGCTGTTTTTT CASSQDGTSTGELFF
NA TRBJ2-1 many TRBV7-9 TGTGCCAGCAGCTTAGTGGTTGCCAACAATGAGCAGTTCTTC CASSLVVANNEQFF
NA TRBJ1-1 many TRBV29-1 TGCAGCTCCAGACAGGTCACCATGAACACTGAAGCTTTCTTT CSSRQVTMNTEAFF
NA TRBJ2-7 NA TRBV10-3 TGTGCCATCAGTGATGGGTGCAGCGAGCAGTACTTC CAISDGCSEQYF
TRBD2 TRBJ2-7 many TRBV20-1 TGCAGTGCTACCGGCTGGCGGGGGGGACCCTACGAGCAGTACTTC CSATGWRGGPYEQYF
NA TRBJ2-3 many TRBV5-1 TGCGCCAGCAGCTTCAGGTCAGAAGATACGCAGTATTTT CASSFRSEDTQYF
TRBD2 TRBJ2-5 many TRBV5-1 TGCGCCAGCAGCCTTGGGGCCTCTAGCGGTGGACAAGAGACCCAGTACTTC CASSLGASSGGQETQYF
TRBD2 TRBJ2-1 many TRBV27 TGTGCCAGCATCAACCAAGAGGGACTAGCGGGAGGCCGGGAGCAGTTCTTC CASINQEGLAGGREQFF
TRBD2 TRBJ2-7 many TRBV7-2 TGTGCCAGCAGCTTAGGACTAGCGGGGGGGACCTACGAGCAGTACTTC CASSLGLAGGTYEQYF
NA TRBJ2-3 many TRBV4-2 TGTGCCAGCAGCCAGGACCGATCCACAGATACGCAGTATTTT CASSQDRSTDTQYF
NA TRBJ1-5 many TRBV27 TGTGCCAGCAGTTGTTCCAACCCCCAGCATTTT CASSCSNPQHF